The 28 T cell receptor beta chains in this list originate from one sample, sequenced in a study of blood T cell repertoires in COVID-19. TCRdb keeps only in-frame clones here, not all; method: immunoSEQ multiplex PCR. The table records more than 150,000 clones, more than 65% of them present only once. The sequenced sample was PBMCs or T cells enriched from blood (not recorded which). The receptor set was obtained from a man over 45 who had recovered from COVID-19.

V is TRBV24-1 and J is TRBJ1-5; tentatively, D is TRBD1 (6 bases). The germline V and J ends were trimmed by 3 bases and 6 bases, with 17 bases remaining between them. Germline V gene data show CDR1 as KGHDR and CDR2 as SFDVKD. The CDR3 is 16 residues long. For the CDR3, the DNA is TGTGCCACCAGTGATGGTCAGGGGTTGGGGAGTCAGCCCCAGCATTTT. It is translated as CATSDGQGLGSQPQHF.

This chain links TRBV6-5 with TRBJ1-5, with 9 bases identical to TRBD1. Germline loops: CDR1 MNHEY, CDR2 SVGAGI. The CDR3 length is 14 residues. V was clipped by 0 bases and J by 9 bases; unmatched bases: 3. DNA of the CDR3: TGTGCCAGCAGTTACTCAACAGGGGGCGCGCCCCAGCATTTT. It is translated as CASSYSTGGAPQHF.

The chain uses TRBV28 and TRBJ2-7; perhaps TRBD2 as D (7 bases). Per the germline V gene, CDR1 is MDHEN and CDR2 is SYDVKM. This CDR3 has 17 amino acids. V was shortened by 2 bases and J by 5 bases, with 22 bases between the two germline ends. The DNA of the CDR3 is TGTGCCAGCAGTTTAAGGGCTGGAGGGGGGGTCCGCCACGAGCAGTACTTC. Its translation: CASSLRAGGGVRHEQYF.

The chain combines TRBV5-1 with TRBJ1-4, with D unresolved. The CDR3 runs to 15 residues. Germline V lookup: CDR1 SGHRS, CDR2 YFSETQ. The V gene lost 0 bases and the J gene lost 3 bases, with 9 bases spanning the gap. This CDR3 is CASSLGRIPNEKLFF. The CDR3 DNA reads TGCGCCAGCAGCTTGGGTAGAATCCCTAATGAAAAACTGTTTTTT. Complete variable domain (other parts from reference TRBV5-1 and TRBJ1-4): KAGVTQTPRYLIKTRGQQVTLSCSPISGHRSVSWYQQTPGQGLQFLFEYFSETQRNKGNFPGRFSGRQFSNSRSEMNVSTLELGDSALYLCASSLGRIPNEKLFFGSGTQLSVL.

The chain uses TRBV7-3 and TRBJ2-1; the D gene is possibly TRBD2 (6 bases). The CDR3 is made up of 14 amino acids. With 4 bases removed from V and 6 bases from J, the gap between germline ends came to 13 bases. From germline, CDR1 is SGHTA and CDR2 FQGTGA. This chain's CDR3 is CASSWTGAVNEQFF. The CDR3 bases are TGTGCCAGCAGCTGGACGGGAGCGGTCAATGAGCAGTTCTTC.

Remarks on this clone: Relative to the germline gene, one junction end is altered; a read error may explain this. The chain has TRBV14 and TRBJ2-3, with D possibly matching TRBD1 (5 bases). Germline values: CDR1 SGHDN, CDR2 FVKESK. The CDR3 has 14 residues. CDR3: CANSHQGALDTQYF. The CDR3 nucleotides read TGTGCCAACAGCCACCAAGGGGCGCTGGATACGCAGTATTTT.

The rearrangement uses TRBV3-1 (or the pseudogene TRBV3-2) and TRBJ1-5; D unclear. Germline V gene sequence: CDR1 LGHDT, CDR2 YNNKEL (reference sequence). Trimming removed 0 bases at V and 4 bases at J, with 10 bases between. The CDR3 length is 15 residues. The CDR3 DNA follows: TGTGCCAGCAGCCAAGATCCGAGCGCTAATCAGCCCCAGCATTTT. Translated, it gives CASSQDPSANQPQHF.

The chain employs TRBV30 and TRBJ1-2; a weak D match, TRBD1 (5 bases). There are 11 residues in the CDR3. CDR1 is GTSNPN and CDR2 is SVGIG in the germline V gene (reference sequence). The V and J ends lost 6 bases and 7 bases respectively, with 12 bases between them. The CDR3 region is CACPRGIGYTF. CDR3 nucleotides: TGTGCCTGCCCCCGGGGGATTGGCTACACCTTC.

The rearrangement links TRBV6-6 to TRBJ1-6; possibly TRBD1 for D (5 bases). This CDR3 comprises 14 residues. Germline values: CDR1 MNHNY, CDR2 SVGAGI (reference sequence). V was pared by 4 bases and J by 7 bases, with 11 bases between. The chain's CDR3 is CASSSGIENSPLHF. DNA of the CDR3: TGTGCCAGCAGTTCAGGGATAGAGAATTCACCCCTCCACTTT.

This rearrangement joins TRBV28 to TRBJ1-1; D is unresolved. Trimming cost V 4 bases and J 5 bases, with 8 bases left between them. The germline CDR1 and CDR2 sequences are MDHEN and SYDVKM. The CDR3 is 12 residues long. Here the CDR3 reads CASSSVRTEAFF. The CDR3 DNA reads as TGTGCCAGCAGTTCCGTTCGTACTGAAGCTTTCTTT.

This chain links TRBV27 with TRBJ1-6, with D uncertain. From germline, CDR1 is MNHEY and CDR2 SMNVEV (reference sequence). The CDR3 covers 15 residues. Trimming removed 6 bases from V and 0 bases from J, with 9 bases in between. CDR3 protein: CASSPGSSYNSPLHF. The CDR3 DNA is TGTGCCAGCAGCCCCGGGAGCTCCTATAATTCACCCCTCCACTTT.

V gene TRBV28 combines with J gene TRBJ1-3; D not certain. Trimming left V 7 bases short and J 0 bases short, with 4 bases between. This CDR3 has 12 residues. Germline-derived CDR1 and CDR2 are MDHEN and SYDVKM. CDR3 DNA sequence: TGTGCCAGCACAGTCTCTGGAAACACCATATATTTT. It specifies CASTVSGNTIYF. Full variable domain (rest looked up from reference TRBV28 and TRBJ1-3): DVKVTQSSRYLVKRTGEKVFLECVQDMDHENMFWYRQDPGLGLRLIYFSYDVKMKEKGDIPEGYSVSREKKERFSLILESASTNQTSMYLCASTVSGNTIYFGEGSWLTVV.

The chain couples TRBV20-1 to TRBJ1-5; 7 bases align to TRBD1. Unmatched junction bases numbered 3, after V lost 3 bases and J lost 1 base. This CDR3 spans 14 amino acids. From germline, CDR1 is DFQATT and CDR2 SNEGSKA (reference sequence). The chain's CDR3 is CSASGGGSNQPQHF. The CDR3 DNA sequence: TGCAGTGCTAGTGGAGGGGGCAGCAATCAGCCCCAGCATTTT.

The J gene is TRBJ2-2, the V gene TRBV6-5; 7 bases line up with TRBD2. This CDR3 has 16 amino acids. The germline V gene has CDR1 MNHEY and CDR2 SVGAGI. With V trimmed by 2 bases and J by 7 bases, 10 bases remained unmatched. CDR3 residues: CASSYLLSWEGGELFF. The CDR3 DNA is TGTGCCAGCAGTTACCTTTTATCGTGGGAGGGCGGGGAGCTGTTTTTT.

This rearrangement joins TRBV28 to TRBJ2-3; weak D call: TRBD1 (6 bases). Trimming pared 5 bases from V and 5 bases from J, leaving 26 bases between. Germline V lookup: CDR1 MDHEN, CDR2 SYDVKM. The CDR3 loop spans 18 amino acids. The chain's CDR3 is CASSAPRIFRQAEDTQYF. The CDR3 coding sequence is TGTGCCAGCAGTGCCCCTAGAATATTTCGACAGGCCGAAGATACGCAGTATTTT.

This clone was seen more than once but under ten times. The chain links TRBV5-1 to TRBJ2-2, with 8 bases identical to TRBD1. J lost 1 base, V lost 2 bases, and 4 bases had no gene match. The CDR3 loop spans 16 amino acids. Germline V gene lookup returns CDR1 SGHRS and CDR2 YFSETQ. The CDR3 sequence: CASSLTGTGNTGELFF. The CDR3 coding sequence is TGCGCCAGCAGCTTAACCGGGACAGGGAACACCGGGGAGCTGTTTTTT.

This sequence joins TRBV29-1 and TRBJ2-1; TRBD2 might be the D (5 bases). The CDR3 has 14 amino acids. Per the germline V gene, CDR1 is SQVTM and CDR2 is ANQGSEA. Trimming stripped 7 bases from V and 7 bases from J, with 20 bases between. CDR3 sequence (DNA): TGCAGCGCCGTGGGAGCGCCCTCGGGTAATGAGCAGTTCTTC. Translated, it gives CSAVGAPSGNEQFF.

The rearrangement uses TRBV27 and TRBJ2-2; TRBD1 agrees at 9 bases. Trimming removed 7 bases from V and 2 bases from J; junction bases left unmatched: 8. Germline-derived CDR1 and CDR2 are MNHEY and SMNVEV (reference sequence). The CDR3 contains 16 residues. Written as DNA, the CDR3 is TGTGCCAGCAAAGACGGGACAGGGATCAACACCGGGGAGCTGTTTTTT. This translates into CASKDGTGINTGELFF.

As DNA, the CDR3 is TGTGCCATCGGAGGGGAAGCCTACGAGCAGTACTTC. Amino acids: CAIGGEAYEQYF. This rearrangement joins TRBV10-3 to TRBJ2-7; D may be TRBD2 (6 bases). V lost 8 bases, J lost 2 bases, and 10 bases lay in between. The CDR3 covers 12 residues. The germline V gene encodes CDR1 ENHRY and CDR2 SYGVKD.

This chain joins TRBV6-5 and TRBJ1-1; 7 bases agree with TRBD1. The CDR3 spans 16 residues. CDR1 and CDR2 (germline): MNHEY, SVGAGI. Trimming removed 1 base from V and 6 bases from J; junction bases left unmatched: 11. CDR3 DNA: TGTGCCAGCAGTTACTTAAGGACAGGACCCCGCTCTGAAGCTTTCTTT. It translates to CASSYLRTGPRSEAFF.

The chain carries TRBV28 and TRBJ2-7; no clear D gene. Trimming pared 11 bases from V and 5 bases from J, leaving 16 bases between. The CDR3 loop spans 12 amino acids. The germline V gene encodes CDR1 MDHEN and CDR2 SYDVKM. Written as DNA, the CDR3 is TGTGCCTCGGGTTCCAGCGAAGACGAGCAGTACTTC. Translating it yields CASGSSEDEQYF.

The rearrangement joins TRBV3-1 (or the pseudogene TRBV3-2) to TRBJ2-1; D is unresolved. Trimming removed 0 bases at V and 0 bases at J, with 9 bases between. The CDR3 is 16 amino acids. Looked up from germline, CDR1 is LGHDT and CDR2 is YNNKEL (reference sequence). Written as DNA, the CDR3 is TGTGCCAGCAGCCAAGAAGAGCCGGGCTCCTACAATGAGCAGTTCTTC. Its protein is CASSQEEPGSYNEQFF.

The gene calls are TRBV19 and TRBJ2-1, with 8 bases matching TRBD1. This CDR3 comprises 17 residues. From germline, CDR1 is LNHDA and CDR2 SQIVND (reference sequence). The ends lost 4 bases at V and 1 base at J; junction bases unmatched: 9. The CDR3 is CASSTPTGTGSYNEQFF. The CDR3 DNA reads TGTGCCAGTAGTACCCCAACCGGGACAGGATCCTACAATGAGCAGTTCTTC.

As DNA, the CDR3 is TGTGCCAGCAGCTCAGGGATATCCAAAAACATTCAGTACTTC. It codes for CASSSGISKNIQYF. The chain links TRBV11-2 to TRBJ2-4, with a weak D call TRBD1 (5 bases). From germline, CDR1 is SGHAT and CDR2 FQNNGV. V was cut by 4 bases and J by 2 bases, with 9 bases left in between. The CDR3 is 14 residues long. The full variable domain, rest sourced from reference TRBV11-2 and TRBJ2-4, is EAGVAQSPRYKIIEKRQSVAFWCNPISGHATLYWYQQILGQGPKLLIQFQNNGVVDDSQLPKDRFSAERLKGVDSTLKIQPAKLEDSAVYLCASSSGISKNIQYFGAGTRLSVL.

The chain is built from TRBV2 and TRBJ2-1, with D possibly being TRBD2 (5 bases). This CDR3 has 14 amino acids. Germline assignment: CDR1 SNHLY and CDR2 FYNNEI. Trimming pared 2 bases from V and 10 bases from J, leaving 15 bases between. In nucleotides, the CDR3 is TGTGCCAGCAGTGAACGGACTGTTTTCGGAGAGCAGTTCTTC. It is translated as CASSERTVFGEQFF.

The chain carries TRBV7-9 and TRBJ1-6; D possibly corresponds to TRBD1 (5 bases). This CDR3 contains 14 residues. The germline gives CDR1 SEHNR, CDR2 FQNEAQ (reference sequence). Trimming left V 1 base short and J 5 bases short, with 6 bases between. CDR3 sequence (DNA): TGTGCCAGCAGCTTAGGGGGGGATAATTCACCCCTCCACTTT. It specifies CASSLGGDNSPLHF.

This clone was detected once. The chain employs TRBV19 and TRBJ1-1; D ambiguous. Trimming cost V 1 base and J 0 bases, with 12 bases left between them. Germline-derived CDR1 and CDR2 are LNHDA and SQIVND (reference sequence). The CDR3 covers 16 residues. The CDR3 sequence: CASSIGGALMNTEAFF. The CDR3 nucleotides read TGTGCCAGTAGTATAGGGGGAGCTTTAATGAACACTGAAGCTTTCTTT.

This clone was detected only a few times. The rearrangement uses TRBV15 and TRBJ2-7, with a tentative D call TRBD2 (6 bases). The germline CDR1 and CDR2 sequences are LNHNV and YYDKDF (reference sequence). CDR3 length: 14 amino acids. V was shortened by 0 bases and J by 1 base, with 7 bases between the two germline ends. The DNA of the CDR3 is TGTGCCACCAGCAGAGAGACTAGGTCCTACGAGCAGTACTTC. Translating it yields CATSRETRSYEQYF.